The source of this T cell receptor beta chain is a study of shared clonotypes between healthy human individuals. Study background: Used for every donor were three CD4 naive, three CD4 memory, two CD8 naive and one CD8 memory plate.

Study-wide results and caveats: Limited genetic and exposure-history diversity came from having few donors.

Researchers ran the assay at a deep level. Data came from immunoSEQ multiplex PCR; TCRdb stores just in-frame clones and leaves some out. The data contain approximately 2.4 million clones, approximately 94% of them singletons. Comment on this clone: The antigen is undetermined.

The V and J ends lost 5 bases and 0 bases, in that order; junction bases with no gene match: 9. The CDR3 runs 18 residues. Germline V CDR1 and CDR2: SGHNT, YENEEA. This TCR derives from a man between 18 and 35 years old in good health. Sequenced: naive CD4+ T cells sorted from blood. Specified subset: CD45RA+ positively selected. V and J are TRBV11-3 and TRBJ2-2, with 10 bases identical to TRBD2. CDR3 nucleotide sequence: TGTGCCAGCAGCCCTAGCGGGAGCACGGGAGCGAACACCGGGGAGCTGTTTTTT. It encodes CASSPSGSTGANTGELFF.